The rows below give T cell receptor beta chains drawn from one sample of a study of T cell responses to AZD1222 COVID-19 vaccine. Profiling relied on immunoSEQ multiplex PCR, and the TCRdb table lists in-frame clones only, not all of them. The table records over 150,000 clones, roughly 90% of them present only once. The specimen comprised peripheral blood, sampled on day 0 of MenACWY control vaccination. The origin of the receptors is an adult in good health. CDR3s include the opening cysteine and the closing phenylalanine or tryptophan. The order of the fields is V gene, clone size, D gene, J gene, CDR3 protein, CDR3 DNA. D genes are given only for firm matches. Size is omitted from some rows. Given values are once, few, many or a class for expanded clones.

v_call: TRBV3-1/TRBV3-2
clone_size: many
d_call: NA
j_call: TRBJ2-1
cdr3_aa: CASSPLTVSNEQFF
cdr3_nt: TGTGCCAGCAGCCCCCTTACCGTTTCGAATGAGCAGTTCTTC

v_call: TRBV29-1
clone_size: NA
d_call: NA
j_call: TRBJ1-2
cdr3_aa: CSVARGYGYTF
cdr3_nt: TGCAGCGTTGCCAGGGGCTATGGCTACACCTTC

v_call: TRBV27
clone_size: NA
d_call: NA
j_call: TRBJ2-7
cdr3_aa: CASSLSSGLPNSYEQYF
cdr3_nt: TGTGCCAGCAGTTTATCTTCTGGACTACCAAACTCCTACGAGCAGTACTTC

v_call: TRBV7-3
clone_size: NA
d_call: NA
j_call: TRBJ2-2
cdr3_aa: CASSSQTATGELFF
cdr3_nt: TGTGCCAGCAGCTCCCAGACGGCCACCGGGGAGCTGTTTTTT

v_call: TRBV6-6
clone_size: NA
d_call: NA
j_call: TRBJ1-1
cdr3_aa: CASSYSRVNTEAFF
cdr3_nt: TGTGCCAGCAGTTACTCGAGGGTGAACACTGAAGCTTTCTTT

v_call: TRBV3-1/TRBV3-2
clone_size: NA
d_call: NA
j_call: TRBJ2-2
cdr3_aa: CASSLFGPGELFF
cdr3_nt: TGTGCCAGCAGCCTGTTCGGACCCGGGGAGCTGTTTTTT

v_call: TRBV25-1
clone_size: NA
d_call: TRBD1
j_call: TRBJ1-4
cdr3_aa: CASSPTGREKLFF
cdr3_nt: TGTGCCAGCAGCCCGACAGGGCGGGAAAAACTGTTTTTT

v_call: TRBV18
clone_size: NA
d_call: NA
j_call: TRBJ2-7
cdr3_aa: CASSPLRRRNEQYF
cdr3_nt: TGTGCCAGCTCACCACTTCGAAGAAGGAACGAGCAGTACTTC

v_call: TRBV7-8
clone_size: few
d_call: NA
j_call: TRBJ1-6
cdr3_aa: CASTRSGGTSPLHF
cdr3_nt: TGTGCCAGCACCCGATCCGGGGGCACTTCACCCCTCCACTTT

v_call: TRBV5-4
clone_size: NA
d_call: NA
j_call: TRBJ2-3
cdr3_aa: CASSLRGTSDTQYF
cdr3_nt: TGTGCCAGCAGCTTGAGGGGGACCAGCGATACGCAGTATTTT

v_call: TRBV4-2
clone_size: NA
d_call: TRBD2
j_call: TRBJ2-3
cdr3_aa: CASSHGRGGGGSTDTQYF
cdr3_nt: TGTGCCAGCAGCCACGGCCGCGGTGGGGGAGGGAGCACAGATACGCAGTATTTT

v_call: TRBV4-1
clone_size: few
d_call: TRBD1
j_call: TRBJ1-2
cdr3_aa: CASSLRTGASQGYTF
cdr3_nt: TGCGCCAGCAGCCTAAGGACAGGGGCCTCGCAAGGCTACACCTTC

v_call: TRBV19
clone_size: NA
d_call: NA
j_call: TRBJ1-5
cdr3_aa: CASTRVGNQPQHF
cdr3_nt: TGTGCCAGTACCAGGGTTGGCAATCAGCCCCAGCATTTT

v_call: TRBV7-9
clone_size: NA
d_call: NA
j_call: TRBJ1-3
cdr3_aa: CASSLGQINTIYF
cdr3_nt: TGTGCCAGCAGCTTAGGACAGATTAACACCATATATTTT

v_call: TRBV6-5
clone_size: many
d_call: TRBD1
j_call: TRBJ2-2
cdr3_aa: CASSFRRQGGTGELFF
cdr3_nt: TGTGCCAGCAGTTTCCGGAGACAGGGCGGAACCGGGGAGCTGTTTTTT

v_call: TRBV18
clone_size: NA
d_call: TRBD2
j_call: TRBJ2-5
cdr3_aa: CASSSSSGAQETQYF
cdr3_nt: TGTGCCAGCTCATCTTCTAGCGGGGCCCAAGAGACCCAGTACTTC

v_call: TRBV12-3/TRBV12-4
clone_size: NA
d_call: NA
j_call: TRBJ1-1
cdr3_aa: CASSLKGYTEAFF
cdr3_nt: TGTGCCAGCAGTTTGAAAGGGTATACTGAAGCTTTCTTT

v_call: TRBV6-5
clone_size: NA
d_call: NA
j_call: TRBJ1-1
cdr3_aa: CASSYSWGTEAFF
cdr3_nt: TGTGCCAGCAGTTACTCATGGGGCACTGAAGCTTTCTTT

v_call: TRBV5-1
clone_size: NA
d_call: TRBD1
j_call: TRBJ2-5
cdr3_aa: CASSWGDRGLWETQYF
cdr3_nt: TGCGCCAGCAGCTGGGGTGACAGGGGGCTTTGGGAGACCCAGTACTTC

v_call: TRBV11-2
clone_size: few
d_call: TRBD2
j_call: TRBJ2-1
cdr3_aa: CASSATTSPSLFF
cdr3_nt: TGTGCCAGCAGCGCCACGACTAGCCCGTCCCTTTTCTTC

v_call: TRBV10-3
clone_size: NA
d_call: TRBD2
j_call: TRBJ2-1
cdr3_aa: CAISEGTSFSNEQFF
cdr3_nt: TGTGCCATCAGTGAGGGGACTAGTTTCTCCAATGAGCAGTTCTTC

v_call: TRBV5-4
clone_size: NA
d_call: NA
j_call: TRBJ2-7
cdr3_aa: CASSPETGSYEQYF
cdr3_nt: TGTGCCAGCAGCCCTGAGACAGGCTCCTACGAGCAGTACTTC

v_call: TRBV18
clone_size: NA
d_call: TRBD1
j_call: TRBJ1-1
cdr3_aa: CASSQTGGAKDTEAFF
cdr3_nt: TGTGCCAGCTCGCAGACAGGGGGCGCGAAAGACACTGAAGCTTTCTTT

v_call: TRBV9
clone_size: NA
d_call: TRBD1
j_call: TRBJ1-1
cdr3_aa: CASSGRQGMNTEAFF
cdr3_nt: TGTGCCAGCAGCGGTCGACAGGGGATGAACACTGAAGCTTTCTTT

v_call: TRBV5-1
clone_size: NA
d_call: TRBD1
j_call: TRBJ1-2
cdr3_aa: CASSRGQGSYGYTF
cdr3_nt: TGCGCCAGCAGCCGGGGACAGGGGAGCTATGGCTACACCTTC

v_call: TRBV5-1
clone_size: NA
d_call: TRBD2
j_call: TRBJ2-2
cdr3_aa: CASSLVGLETGELFF
cdr3_nt: TGCGCCAGCAGCTTGGTGGGACTAGAGACCGGGGAGCTGTTTTTT

v_call: TRBV12-2
clone_size: NA
d_call: NA
j_call: TRBJ2-2
cdr3_aa: CASRLAEADRDLGNTGELFF
cdr3_nt: TGTGCAAGTCGCTTAGCAGAGGCTGACAGGGACCTAGGGAACACCGGGGAGCTGTTTTTT

v_call: TRBV2
clone_size: NA
d_call: TRBD2
j_call: TRBJ2-2
cdr3_aa: CASSVPLSGEETGELFF
cdr3_nt: TGTGCCAGCAGTGTCCCCCTTAGCGGGGAAGAGACCGGGGAGCTGTTTTTT

v_call: TRBV6-5
clone_size: NA
d_call: NA
j_call: TRBJ1-3
cdr3_aa: CASSPGVYTIYF
cdr3_nt: TGTGCCAGCAGTCCAGGGGTTTACACCATATATTTT

v_call: TRBV5-1
clone_size: NA
d_call: NA
j_call: TRBJ1-2
cdr3_aa: CASSLAAGAGYTF
cdr3_nt: TGCGCCAGCAGCTTGGCGGCAGGGGCTGGCTACACCTTC

v_call: TRBV3-1/TRBV3-2
clone_size: NA
d_call: NA
j_call: TRBJ1-1
cdr3_aa: CASSQVGSTEAFF
cdr3_nt: TGTGCCAGCAGCCAAGTTGGGTCCACTGAAGCTTTCTTT

v_call: TRBV6-2/TRBV6-3
clone_size: NA
d_call: TRBD2
j_call: TRBJ2-3
cdr3_aa: CASSYSAVVAGGTHTQYF
cdr3_nt: TGTGCCAGCAGTTACTCCGCGGTTGTTGCGGGGGGGACTCATACGCAGTATTTT

v_call: TRBV4-1
clone_size: NA
d_call: NA
j_call: TRBJ2-1
cdr3_aa: CASSQENPNSYNEQFF
cdr3_nt: TGCGCCAGCAGCCAAGAAAATCCCAATTCCTACAATGAGCAGTTCTTC

v_call: TRBV2
clone_size: NA
d_call: NA
j_call: TRBJ2-1
cdr3_aa: CASSWGLNEQFF
cdr3_nt: TGTGCCAGCAGCTGGGGCCTCAATGAGCAGTTCTTC

v_call: TRBV9
clone_size: many
d_call: NA
j_call: TRBJ2-5
cdr3_aa: CASSVGNGRLETQYF
cdr3_nt: TGTGCCAGCAGCGTAGGGAATGGACGCCTCGAGACCCAGTACTTC

v_call: TRBV11-2
clone_size: few
d_call: TRBD1
j_call: TRBJ1-1
cdr3_aa: CASSFRQGASEFHTEAFF
cdr3_nt: TGTGCCAGCAGCTTTCGACAGGGGGCGAGTGAATTTCACACTGAAGCTTTCTTT